These 2 T cell receptor beta chains were all obtained from the same sample, sequenced in a study of control samples from healthy donors and cancer patients. This table comes from immunoSEQ multiplex PCR, and its TCRdb copy is limited to in-frame clones, with some not included. The sample includes around 190,000 clones, 90% to 95% seen only once; the top ten take approximately 1.5%. Material for sequencing was blood. These TCRs come from a man younger than 45 in good health.

With respect to this clone: The same CDR3 also results from other DNA sequences found in this sample. The chain links TRBV9 to TRBJ2-1, with 8 bases aligning to TRBD2. This CDR3 is built from 15 residues. After removal of 1 base from V and 7 bases from J, the junction contained 7 bases not matched to a gene. In germline, CDR1 is SGDLS, CDR2 YYNGEE. CDR3 coding DNA: TGTGCCAGCAGCGTACGGGGGGGGGCCCCTAATGAGCAGTTCTTC. Protein product: CASSVRGGAPNEQFF.

The chain carries TRBV6-5 and TRBJ2-7; a weak D match, TRBD1 (6 bases). The CDR3 spans 15 residues. The V gene's germline CDR1 is MNHEY and CDR2 SVGAGI. Trimming shortened V by 6 bases and J by 0 bases, and 15 bases separated the two germline ends. The chain's CDR3 is CASRRTDSYSYEQYF. The DNA for the CDR3 is TGTGCCAGCAGGAGGACGGACAGCTACTCCTACGAGCAGTACTTC.